This T cell receptor beta chain emerged from a study of early T cells in non-severe SARS-CoV-2 infection. Study as a whole: Chains were not paired, and sequencing was done on bulk RNA from unsorted whole blood.

The CDR3 loop spans 12 amino acids. Trimming cost V 6 bases and J 4 bases, with 10 bases left between them. Germline CDR1 and CDR2: SQVTM and ANQGSEA. TCRdb re-called the 5' RACE reads with MiXCR, one entry per CDR3 protein. Of about 77,000 distinct CDR3 sequences detected, around 8.7% appear once; the ten largest clones hold 4.8%. This clonotype was recorded at least ten times. The V gene is TRBV29-1, the J gene TRBJ1-5; a weak D match, TRBD1 (6 bases). The sequence derives from an adult who was a healthcare worker with PCR-confirmed SARS-CoV-2 infection or an uninfected control (not recorded which). Input material: whole blood. In DNA form, the CDR3 reads TGCAGCGTGCAACAGGGAAATCAGCCCCAGCATTTT. Its protein is CSVQQGNQPQHF.